The source of this T cell receptor beta chain is a study of blood T cell repertoires in COVID-19. Turning to the study itself: Italy, Spain and the United States were the sources of the convalescent and acute COVID-19 samples. PBMCs, B-cell-depleted T cells, or T cells were the source of the cDNA or gDNA that made up the material.

Germline assignment: CDR1 MGHRA and CDR2 YSYEKL. The CDR3 contains 17 residues. The V and J ends lost 3 bases and 3 bases respectively, with 20 bases between them. Original processing methods: Estimation of nucleated cell counts relied on the amplification of reference gene primers. Libraries were prepared by immunoSEQ multiplex PCR; TCRdb keeps only in-frame clonotypes and omits some of them. The DNA gave D and trimming, while V, J and clone size come from that table. This sample has tens of thousands of clones, with approximately 90% found just once. The rearrangement uses TRBV4-1 and TRBJ1-1; tentatively, D is TRBD1 (5 bases). The sequence derives from a man between 65 and 80 years old with active or convalescent COVID-19. The sample comprised peripheral blood. CDR3 residues: CASSHISGRGSDTEAFF. For the CDR3, the DNA is TGCGCCAGCAGCCACATATCGGGACGGGGGTCGGACACTGAAGCTTTCTTT.